The 15 T cell receptor beta chains presented below share a single source sample, sequenced in a study of CD8+ T cells in alopecia areata. The sequencing template was cDNA reverse transcribed from extracted RNA. Profiled with immunoSEQ multiplex PCR; TCRdb holds only in-frame clones, not every one. This sample has about 42,000 clones; roughly two thirds occur once, and the top ten carry 21%. Stated treatment: oral pan-JAK inhibitor, 5-10 mg twice daily. Sample: CD8+ T cells sorted from blood, taken at week 4, from a patient treated with tofacitinib. These receptor sequences come from a human donor with alopecia areata.

This clone was observed once. This chain uses TRBV4-1 with TRBJ2-7, with D hard to call. The CDR3 has 17 residues. Trimming cost V 2 bases and J 5 bases, with 22 bases left between them. Germline V CDR1 and CDR2: MGHRA, YSYEKL. The CDR3 DNA reads as TGCGCCAGCAGCCAACTCCCCTTCGGCCCCGGAGTCCACGAGCAGTACTTC. Its translation is CASSQLPFGPGVHEQYF.

J is TRBJ1-1 and V is TRBV5-1; the D is unclear. Trimming removed 0 bases at V and 4 bases at J, with 7 bases between. Germline CDR1 SGHRS, CDR2 YFSETQ. CDR3 length: 13 amino acids. The CDR3 DNA reads TGCGCCAGCAGCTTGGAGGAGAGCACTGAAGCTTTCTTT. Its translation is CASSLEESTEAFF.

This clone was seen only a few times. V is TRBV7-8 and J is TRBJ2-2, with D unresolved. Trimming pared 3 bases from V and 4 bases from J, leaving 18 bases between. Looked up from germline, CDR1 is SGHVS and CDR2 is FQNEAQ. The CDR3 extends over 17 amino acids. For the CDR3, the DNA is TGTGCCAGCAGCTTTTATCCGGCGCGCAGTTCCACCGGGGAGCTGTTTTTT. Translated: CASSFYPARSSTGELFF.

The chain uses TRBV7-9 and TRBJ1-2; no reliable D call. The CDR3 has 15 amino acids. Per germline, CDR1 SEHNR and CDR2 FQNEAQ (reference sequence). Trimming stripped 5 bases from V and 2 bases from J, with 15 bases between. The CDR3 nucleotides read TGTGCCAGCAGCCCCGGACCTAATCCCAACTATGGCTACACCTTC. Translating gives CASSPGPNPNYGYTF.

The V gene is TRBV7-2, the J gene TRBJ2-3; D ambiguous. Germline V gives CDR1 SGHTA, CDR2 FQGNSA. This CDR3 contains 13 residues. V lost 0 bases, J lost 6 bases, and 7 bases lay in between. In nucleotides, the CDR3 is TGTGCCAGCAGCTTAGCAGGATTGGATACGCAGTATTTT. Its translation is CASSLAGLDTQYF.

The rearrangement uses TRBV4-3 and TRBJ1-2, with D possibly matching TRBD1 (6 bases). Germline CDR1 LGHNA, CDR2 YSLEER. The CDR3 is made up of 13 amino acids. V gave up 0 bases and J gave up 8 bases, with 10 bases separating them. The CDR3 nucleotides read TGCGCCAGCAGCCAAGATGGGACAAGGGGCTACACCTTC. It encodes CASSQDGTRGYTF.

Remarks on this clone: This likely traces to a read error, being one base from a far larger clone. The chain uses TRBV13 and TRBJ2-2; D is undetermined. Per the germline V gene, CDR1 is PRHDT and CDR2 is FYEKMQ (reference sequence). V lost 1 base, J lost 4 bases, and 4 bases lay in between. This CDR3 region has 13 residues. CDR3 nucleotides: TGTGCCAGCAGCTTAGTTGGCACCGGGGAGCTGTTTTTT. As protein: CASSLVGTGELFF. Filled out from reference TRBV13 and TRBJ2-2, the complete variable domain reads AAGVIQSPRHLIKEKRETATLKCYPIPRHDTVYWYQQGPGQDPQFLISFYEKMQSDKGSIPDRFSAQQFSDYHSELNMSSLELGDSALYFCASSLVGTGELFFGEGSRLTVL.

This sequence joins TRBV7-2 and TRBJ2-5; 10 bases map to TRBD2. With V trimmed by 5 bases and J by 5 bases, 5 bases remained unmatched. Germline CDR1 SGHTA, CDR2 FQGNSA. CDR3 length: 14 amino acids. The CDR3 DNA follows: TGTGCCAGCAGCCCGACTAGCGGGTATGAGACCCAGTACTTC. Residues: CASSPTSGYETQYF.

The CDR3 nucleotides are TGTGCCAGCAGCCTCCGGGACAGCGGGCAGCCCCAGCATTTT. It codes for CASSLRDSGQPQHF. V is TRBV7-8 and J is TRBJ1-5; 7 bases map to TRBD1. Germline V gene lookup returns CDR1 SGHVS and CDR2 FQNEAQ. CDR3 length equals 14 residues. V shed 5 bases and J 7 bases; nucleotides not matched to a gene: 8.

The gene calls are TRBV7-9 and TRBJ2-7; 9 nucleotides agree with TRBD2. The CDR3 is made up of 15 amino acids. The V gene end was trimmed by 5 bases and the J gene end by 3 bases; junction bases not matched to a gene: 8. Germline values: CDR1 SEHNR, CDR2 FQNEAQ (reference sequence). The CDR3 here is CASSPPSGGFYEQYF. The DNA of the CDR3 is TGTGCCAGCAGCCCGCCGAGCGGGGGGTTCTACGAGCAGTACTTC.

In its sample, this clone was seen a few times. CDR3 residues: CASATEYEQYF. The CDR3 bases are TGTGCCAGTGCCACTGAGTACGAGCAGTACTTC. V and J are TRBV19 and TRBJ2-7; D gene ambiguous. Germline V lookup: CDR1 LNHDA, CDR2 SQIVND (reference sequence). The CDR3 is 11 residues long. V dropped 8 bases and J dropped 4 bases, with 9 bases sitting between them.

The chain employs TRBV7-6 and TRBJ1-6; TRBD1 aligns across 7 bases. V gave up 5 bases and J gave up 10 bases; unmatched junction bases: 8. The CDR3 contains 14 residues. Germline CDR1 SGHVS, CDR2 FNYEAQ. The CDR3 reads CASSRTGDGSPLHF. For the CDR3, the DNA is TGTGCCAGCAGCCGCACAGGGGACGGATCACCCCTCCACTTT.

The chain employs TRBV14 and TRBJ1-2, with 7 bases matching TRBD1. V was pared by 1 base and J by 8 bases, with 4 bases of the junction left unmatched. There are 13 residues in the CDR3. CDR1 and CDR2 (germline): SGHDN, FVKESK. CDR3 region: CASSQAGQRGYTF. The CDR3 DNA reads TGTGCCAGCAGCCAAGCGGGACAGCGGGGCTACACCTTC.

The gene calls are TRBV6-5 and TRBJ1-5; tentative D call: TRBD1 (5 bases). V shed 2 bases and J shed 5 bases, with 10 bases lying between them. The germline CDR1 and CDR2 sequences are MNHEY and SVGAGI. The CDR3 runs 14 residues. CDR3 DNA: TGTGCCAGCAGTTACGGGAGGGGCGATCAGCCCCAGCATTTT. Amino acid sequence: CASSYGRGDQPQHF.

As concerns this clone: The sample carries other DNA sequences with the same CDR3. The V call is TRBV30, the J call TRBJ1-1, with D uncertain. The length of the CDR3 is 13 residues. Trimming cost V 0 bases and J 1 base, with 6 bases left between them. Germline V gene data show CDR1 as GTSNPN and CDR2 as SVGIG (reference sequence). CDR3 coding DNA: TGTGCCTGGAGTGTTCTGGGGAACACTGAAGCTTTCTTT. This encodes CAWSVLGNTEAFF.